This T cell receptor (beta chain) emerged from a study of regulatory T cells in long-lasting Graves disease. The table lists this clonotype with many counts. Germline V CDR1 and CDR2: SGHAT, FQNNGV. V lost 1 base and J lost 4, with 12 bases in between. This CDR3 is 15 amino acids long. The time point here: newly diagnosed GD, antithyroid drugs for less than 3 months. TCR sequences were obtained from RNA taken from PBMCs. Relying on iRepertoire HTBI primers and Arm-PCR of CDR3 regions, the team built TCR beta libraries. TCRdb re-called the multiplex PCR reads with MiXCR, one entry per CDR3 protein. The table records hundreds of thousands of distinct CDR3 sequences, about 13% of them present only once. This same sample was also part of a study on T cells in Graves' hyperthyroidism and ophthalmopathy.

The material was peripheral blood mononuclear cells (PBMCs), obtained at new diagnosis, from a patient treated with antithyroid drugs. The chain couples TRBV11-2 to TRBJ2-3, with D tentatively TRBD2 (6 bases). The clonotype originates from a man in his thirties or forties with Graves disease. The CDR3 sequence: CASSLVEGFADTQYF. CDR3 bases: TGTGCCAGCAGCTTAGTGGAGGGTTTCGCAGATACGCAGTATTTT.